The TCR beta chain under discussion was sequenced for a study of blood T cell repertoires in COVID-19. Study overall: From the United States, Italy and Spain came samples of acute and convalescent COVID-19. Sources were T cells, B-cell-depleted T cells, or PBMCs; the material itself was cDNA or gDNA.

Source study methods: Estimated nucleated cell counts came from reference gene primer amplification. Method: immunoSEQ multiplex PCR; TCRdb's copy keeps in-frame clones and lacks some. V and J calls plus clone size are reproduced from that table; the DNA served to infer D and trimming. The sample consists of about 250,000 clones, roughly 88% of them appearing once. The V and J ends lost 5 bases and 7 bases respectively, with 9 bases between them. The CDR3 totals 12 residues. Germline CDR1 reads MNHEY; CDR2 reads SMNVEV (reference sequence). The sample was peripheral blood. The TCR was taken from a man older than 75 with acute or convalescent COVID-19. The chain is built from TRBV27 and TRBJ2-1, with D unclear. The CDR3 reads CASSHLLNEQFF. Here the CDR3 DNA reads TGTGCCAGCAGTCACCTCCTAAATGAGCAGTTCTTC.